This TCR beta chain was captured by sequencing in a study of blood T cells in healthy people across ages. With 5 bases clipped from V and 0 bases from J, the junction kept 8 bases outside the gene matches. The germline gives CDR1 SGHVS, CDR2 FNYEAQ. This CDR3 has 16 amino acids. Then a second PCR, running about 6 to 11 cycles, was carried out with a sample-barcoded 5' primer and a J-beta primer mix. TCRdb re-called the 5' RACE reads through MiXCR, storing one row per CDR3 protein. The sample has 450,000 to 600,000 distinct CDR3 sequences; 27% are singletons. This clonotype was counted between two and nine times. This sample was shared with a second study, whose subject was T cells of mothers and their children.

The sequencing input was blood. V is TRBV7-6 and J is TRBJ1-1; TRBD1 aligns across 8 bases. This clonotype originated in a boy aged 2 to 9 in good health. CDR3 protein: CASSTTQGAMNTEAFF. Written as DNA, the CDR3 is TGTGCCAGCAGCACAACCCAGGGGGCTATGAACACTGAAGCTTTCTTT.